One sample yielded the 6 T cell receptor beta chains listed below, sequenced in a study of blood T cell repertoires in COVID-19. Assay used: immunoSEQ multiplex PCR; TCRdb lists only in-frame clones, some missing. The data show more than 250,000 clones, about 82% seen once. The sample consisted of peripheral blood. All receptors derive from a man between 50 and 59 years old with active or convalescent COVID-19.

The chain uses TRBV12-3 or TRBV12-4 and TRBJ2-1; 7 nucleotides align to TRBD1. The ends lost 6 bases at V and 4 bases at J; junction bases unmatched: 3. The CDR3 is 13 amino acids. Written as DNA, the CDR3 is TGTGCCAGCAGCCCGACAGGGTACAATGAGCAGTTCTTC. It codes for CASSPTGYNEQFF.

The CDR3 DNA sequence: TGCGCCAGCAGCCAGACAGGGGCTATCGATGAGCAGTTCTTC. Translating it yields CASSQTGAIDEQFF. The chain joins TRBV4-1 to TRBJ2-1; 8 bases line up with TRBD1. This CDR3 spans 14 amino acids. Losses at the gene ends were 3 bases for V and 8 bases for J; bases not matched to a gene: 6. The V gene's germline CDR1 is MGHRA and CDR2 YSYEKL.

The V gene is TRBV4-2, the J gene TRBJ2-6; 8 nucleotides line up with TRBD1. Trimming took 1 base from V and 1 from J; bases not matched to a gene: 6. Germline lookup yields CDR1 LGHNA and CDR2 YNFKEQ. This CDR3 has 18 amino acids. In DNA, the CDR3 is TGTGCCAGCAGCCAAGTAGGGACAGGCTTTTCTGGGGCCAACGTCCTGACTTTC. Encoded protein: CASSQVGTGFSGANVLTF.

This chain links TRBV7-3 with TRBJ1-1, with TRBD1 matching 9 bases. The V gene end was trimmed by 5 bases and the J gene end by 6 bases; junction bases not matched to a gene: 7. The CDR3 covers 14 residues. Germline V gene data show CDR1 as SGHTA and CDR2 as FQGTGA. CDR3: CASSLGTGRAEAFF. The CDR3 coding sequence is TGTGCCAGCAGCCTAGGGACAGGGCGGGCTGAAGCTTTCTTT.

The CDR3 sequence: CASSLSKNTGELFF. The CDR3, as DNA: TGTGCCAGCAGCTTAAGCAAGAACACCGGGGAGCTGTTTTTT. The chain combines TRBV11-2 with TRBJ2-2; D remains ambiguous. CDR1 is SGHAT and CDR2 is FQNNGV in the germline V gene. With 2 bases removed from V and 1 base from J, the gap between germline ends came to 5 bases. This CDR3 is built from 14 residues.

V is TRBV5-5 and J is TRBJ1-1, with TRBD1 matching over 7 bases. V lost 3 bases to trimming and J lost 0 bases; unmatched junction nucleotides: 8. Germline V gene lookup returns CDR1 SGHKS and CDR2 YYEKEE (reference sequence). The CDR3 runs to 16 residues. CDR3 residues: CASSSTGPVMNTEAFF. Written as DNA, the CDR3 is TGTGCCAGCAGCTCGACAGGGCCAGTAATGAACACTGAAGCTTTCTTT.